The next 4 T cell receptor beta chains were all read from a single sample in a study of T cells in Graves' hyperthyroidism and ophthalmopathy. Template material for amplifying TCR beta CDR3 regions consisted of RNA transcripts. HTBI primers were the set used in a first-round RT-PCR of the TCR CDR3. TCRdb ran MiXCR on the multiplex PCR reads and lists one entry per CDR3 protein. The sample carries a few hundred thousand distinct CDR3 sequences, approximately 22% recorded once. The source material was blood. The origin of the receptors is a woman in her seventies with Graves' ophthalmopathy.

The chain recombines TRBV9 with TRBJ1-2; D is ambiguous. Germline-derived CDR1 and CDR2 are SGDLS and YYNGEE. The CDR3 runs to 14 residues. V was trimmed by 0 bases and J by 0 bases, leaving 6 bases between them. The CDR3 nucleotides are TGTGCCAGCAGCGTAGTACAGTCTAACTATGGCTACACCTTC. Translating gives CASSVVQSNYGYTF.

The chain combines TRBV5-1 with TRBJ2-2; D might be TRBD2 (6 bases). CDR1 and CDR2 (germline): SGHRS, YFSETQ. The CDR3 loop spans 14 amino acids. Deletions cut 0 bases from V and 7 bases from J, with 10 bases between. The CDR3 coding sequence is TGCGCCAGCAGCTTGGGGAGGGCCGGCGGGGAGCTGTTTTTT. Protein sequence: CASSLGRAGGELFF.

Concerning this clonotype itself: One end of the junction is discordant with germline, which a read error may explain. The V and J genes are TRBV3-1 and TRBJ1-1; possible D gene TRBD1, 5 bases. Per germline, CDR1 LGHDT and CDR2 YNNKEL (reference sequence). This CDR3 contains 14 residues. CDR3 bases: TGTGCCCGCAGCCAAGCGGGGGTAACCACTGAAGCTTTCTTT. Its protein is CARSQAGVTTEAFF.

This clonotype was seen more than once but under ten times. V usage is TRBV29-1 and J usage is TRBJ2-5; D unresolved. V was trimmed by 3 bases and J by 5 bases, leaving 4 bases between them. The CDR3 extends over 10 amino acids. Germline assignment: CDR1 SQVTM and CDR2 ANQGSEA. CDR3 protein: CSVEKETQYF. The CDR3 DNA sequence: TGCAGCGTTGAGAAGGAGACCCAGTACTTC.